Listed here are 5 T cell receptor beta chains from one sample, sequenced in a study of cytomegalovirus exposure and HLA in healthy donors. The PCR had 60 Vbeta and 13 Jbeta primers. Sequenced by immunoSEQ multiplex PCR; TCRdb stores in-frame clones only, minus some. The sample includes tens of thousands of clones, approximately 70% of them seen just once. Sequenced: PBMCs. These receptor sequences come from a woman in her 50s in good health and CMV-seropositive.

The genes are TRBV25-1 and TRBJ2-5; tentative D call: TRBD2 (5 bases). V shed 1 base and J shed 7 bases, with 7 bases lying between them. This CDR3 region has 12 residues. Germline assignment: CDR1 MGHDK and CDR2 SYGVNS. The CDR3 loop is CASSEFEGTQYF. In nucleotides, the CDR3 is TGTGCCAGCAGTGAATTTGAGGGGACCCAGTACTTC. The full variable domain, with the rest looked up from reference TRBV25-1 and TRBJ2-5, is EADIYQTPRYLVIGTGKKITLECSQTMGHDKMYWYQQDPGMELHLIHYSYGVNSTEKGDLSSESTVSRIRTEHFPLTLESARPSHTSQYLCASSEFEGTQYFGPGTRLLVL.

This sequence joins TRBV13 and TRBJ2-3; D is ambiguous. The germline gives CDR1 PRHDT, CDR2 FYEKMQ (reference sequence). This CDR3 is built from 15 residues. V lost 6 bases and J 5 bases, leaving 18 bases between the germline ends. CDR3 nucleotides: TGTGCCAGCAGGCCCCCCGGCGGCCTCATAGATACGCAGTATTTT. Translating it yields CASRPPGGLIDTQYF. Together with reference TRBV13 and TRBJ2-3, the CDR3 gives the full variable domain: AAGVIQSPRHLIKEKRETATLKCYPIPRHDTVYWYQQGPGQDPQFLISFYEKMQSDKGSIPDRFSAQQFSDYHSELNMSSLELGDSALYFCASRPPGGLIDTQYFGPGTRLTVL.

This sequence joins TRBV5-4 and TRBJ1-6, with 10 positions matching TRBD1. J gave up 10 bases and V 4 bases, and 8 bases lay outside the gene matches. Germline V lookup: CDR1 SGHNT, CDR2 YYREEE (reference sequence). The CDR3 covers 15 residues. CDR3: CASSPGTGAGSPLHF. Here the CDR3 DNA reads TGTGCCAGCAGCCCCGGGACAGGGGCTGGCTCACCCCTCCACTTT.

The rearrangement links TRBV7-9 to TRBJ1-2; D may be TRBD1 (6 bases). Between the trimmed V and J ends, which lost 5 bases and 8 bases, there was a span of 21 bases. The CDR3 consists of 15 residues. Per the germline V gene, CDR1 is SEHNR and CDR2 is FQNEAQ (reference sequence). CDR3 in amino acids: CASSKSGGEVYGYTF. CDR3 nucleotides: TGTGCCAGCAGCAAATCGGGGGGCGAAGTATACGGCTACACCTTC. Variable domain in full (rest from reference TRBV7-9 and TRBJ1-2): DTGVSQNPRHKITKRGQNVTFRCDPISEHNRLYWYRQTLGQGPEFLTYFQNEAQLEKSRLLSDRFSAERPKGSFSTLEIQRTEQGDSAMYLCASSKSGGEVYGYTFGSGTRLTVV.

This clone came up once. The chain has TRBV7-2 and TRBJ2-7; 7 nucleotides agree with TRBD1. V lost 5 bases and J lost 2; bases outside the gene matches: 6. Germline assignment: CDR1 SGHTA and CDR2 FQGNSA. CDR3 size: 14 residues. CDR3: CASSTGTVTYEQYF. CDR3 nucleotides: TGTGCCAGCAGCACCGGGACAGTAACCTACGAGCAGTACTTC.